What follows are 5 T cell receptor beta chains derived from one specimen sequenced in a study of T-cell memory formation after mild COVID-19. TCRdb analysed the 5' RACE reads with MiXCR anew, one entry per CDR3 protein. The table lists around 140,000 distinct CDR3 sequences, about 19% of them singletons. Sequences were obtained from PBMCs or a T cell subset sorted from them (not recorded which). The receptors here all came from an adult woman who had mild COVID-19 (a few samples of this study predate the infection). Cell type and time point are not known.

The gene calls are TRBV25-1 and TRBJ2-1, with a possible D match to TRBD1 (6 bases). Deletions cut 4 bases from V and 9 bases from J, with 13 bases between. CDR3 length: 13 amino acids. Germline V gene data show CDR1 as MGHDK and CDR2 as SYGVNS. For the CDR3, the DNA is TGTGCCAGCAGTGTCGTACAGGGCACTGAGCAGTTCTTC. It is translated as CASSVVQGTEQFF.

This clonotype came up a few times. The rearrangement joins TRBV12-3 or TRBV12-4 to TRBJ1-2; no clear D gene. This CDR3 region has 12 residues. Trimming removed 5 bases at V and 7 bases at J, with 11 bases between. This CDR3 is CASSPRIGGYTF. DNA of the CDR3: TGTGCCAGCAGTCCCCGAATTGGTGGCTACACCTTC.

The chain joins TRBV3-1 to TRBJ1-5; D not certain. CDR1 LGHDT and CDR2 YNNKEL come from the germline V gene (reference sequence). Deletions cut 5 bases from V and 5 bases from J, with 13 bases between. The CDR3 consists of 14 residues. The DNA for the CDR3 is TGTGCCAGCAGCGCCCTTTGGGGAGATCAGCCCCAGCATTTT. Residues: CASSALWGDQPQHF.

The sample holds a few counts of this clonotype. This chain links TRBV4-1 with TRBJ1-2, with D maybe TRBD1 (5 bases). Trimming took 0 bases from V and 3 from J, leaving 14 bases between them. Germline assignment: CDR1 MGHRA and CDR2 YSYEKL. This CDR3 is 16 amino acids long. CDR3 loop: CASSQDRRQGYYGYTF. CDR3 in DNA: TGCGCCAGCAGCCAAGATAGGAGGCAGGGCTACTATGGCTACACCTTC.

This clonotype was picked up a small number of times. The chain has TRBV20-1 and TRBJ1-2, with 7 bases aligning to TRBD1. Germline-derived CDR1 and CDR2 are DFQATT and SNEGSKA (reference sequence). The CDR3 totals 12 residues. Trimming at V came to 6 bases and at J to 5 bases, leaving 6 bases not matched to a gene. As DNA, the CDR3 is TGCAGTGCCGCACAGGGGAGTTATGGCTACACCTTC. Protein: CSAAQGSYGYTF.